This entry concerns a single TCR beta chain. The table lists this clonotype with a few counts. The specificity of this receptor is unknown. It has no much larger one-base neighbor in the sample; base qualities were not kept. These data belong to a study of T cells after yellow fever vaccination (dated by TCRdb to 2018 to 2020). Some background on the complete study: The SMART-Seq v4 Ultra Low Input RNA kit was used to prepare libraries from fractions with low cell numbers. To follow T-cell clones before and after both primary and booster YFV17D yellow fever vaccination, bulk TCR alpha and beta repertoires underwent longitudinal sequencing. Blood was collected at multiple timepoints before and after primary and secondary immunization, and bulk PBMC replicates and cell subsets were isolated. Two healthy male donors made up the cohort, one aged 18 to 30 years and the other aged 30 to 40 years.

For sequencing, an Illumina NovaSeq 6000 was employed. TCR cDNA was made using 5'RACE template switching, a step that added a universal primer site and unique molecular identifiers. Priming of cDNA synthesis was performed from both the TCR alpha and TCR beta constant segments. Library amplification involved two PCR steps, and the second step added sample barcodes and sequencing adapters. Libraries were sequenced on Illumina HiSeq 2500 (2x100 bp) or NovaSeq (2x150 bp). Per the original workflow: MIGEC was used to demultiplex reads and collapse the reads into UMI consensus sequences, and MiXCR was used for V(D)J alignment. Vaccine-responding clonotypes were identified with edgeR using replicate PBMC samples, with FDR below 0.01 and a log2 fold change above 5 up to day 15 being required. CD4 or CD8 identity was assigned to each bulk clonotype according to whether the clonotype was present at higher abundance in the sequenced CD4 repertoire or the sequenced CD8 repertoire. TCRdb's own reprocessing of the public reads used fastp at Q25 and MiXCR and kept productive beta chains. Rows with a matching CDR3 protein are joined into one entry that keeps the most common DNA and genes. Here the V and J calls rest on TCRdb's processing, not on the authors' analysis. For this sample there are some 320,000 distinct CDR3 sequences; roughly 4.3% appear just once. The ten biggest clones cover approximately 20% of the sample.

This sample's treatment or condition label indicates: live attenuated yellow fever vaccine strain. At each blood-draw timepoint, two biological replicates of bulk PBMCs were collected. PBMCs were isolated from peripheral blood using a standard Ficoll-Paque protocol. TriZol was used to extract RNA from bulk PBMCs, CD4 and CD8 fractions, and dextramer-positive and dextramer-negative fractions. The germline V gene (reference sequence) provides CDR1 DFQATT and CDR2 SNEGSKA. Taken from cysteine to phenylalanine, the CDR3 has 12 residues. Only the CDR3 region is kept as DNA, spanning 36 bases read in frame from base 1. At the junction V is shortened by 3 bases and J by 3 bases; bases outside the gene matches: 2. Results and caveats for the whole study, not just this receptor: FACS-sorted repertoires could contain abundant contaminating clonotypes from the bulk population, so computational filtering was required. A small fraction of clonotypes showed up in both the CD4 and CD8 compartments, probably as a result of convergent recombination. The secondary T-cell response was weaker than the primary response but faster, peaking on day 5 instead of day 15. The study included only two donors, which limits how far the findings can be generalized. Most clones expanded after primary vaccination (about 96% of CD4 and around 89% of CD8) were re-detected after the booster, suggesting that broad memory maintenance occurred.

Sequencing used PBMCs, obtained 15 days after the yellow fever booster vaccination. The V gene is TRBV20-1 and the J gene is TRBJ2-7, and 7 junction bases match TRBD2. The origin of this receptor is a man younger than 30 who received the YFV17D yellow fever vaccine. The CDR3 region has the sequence CSARRGGYEQYF. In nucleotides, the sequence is TGCAGTGCTAGGCGCGGGGGCTACGAGCAGTACTTC.